The 17 T cell receptor beta chains presented below share a single source sample, sequenced in a study of regulatory T cells in long-lasting Graves disease. Through Arm-PCR of CDR3 regions and iRepertoire HTBI primers, TCR beta libraries were built. In TCRdb, the multiplex PCR reads were re-called with MiXCR into one record per CDR3 protein. The table has over 450,000 distinct CDR3 sequences, roughly 21% seen once. Time point: persistent/refractory GD, antithyroid drugs over 5 years with positive TRAb. RNA from PBMCs was the source of the TCR library. The material sequenced was peripheral blood mononuclear cells (PBMCs), taken when the disease was refractory, from a patient treated with antithyroid drugs. These receptors were collected from a female donor with Graves disease.

About this clonotype: Possible read error: a much larger clone is one base away. V gene TRBV12-3 or TRBV12-4 combines with J gene TRBJ2-7; no firm D call. V dropped 8 bases and J dropped 3 bases, with 20 bases sitting between them. This CDR3 contains 15 residues. DNA for the CDR3: TGTGCCAGCGGCCATGGACCGTTGGGAAACTACGAGCAGTACTTC. Protein sequence: CASGHGPLGNYEQYF.

This clonotype occurred a few times. This chain uses TRBV29-1 with TRBJ2-5, with 10 positions matching TRBD2. The length of the CDR3 is 14 residues. From germline, CDR1 is SQVTM and CDR2 ANQGSEA. Trimming at V came to 4 bases and at J to 5 bases, leaving 7 bases not matched to a gene. The CDR3 nucleotides read TGCAGCGTTGTCGGAGCGGGAGGGGGTGAGACCCAGTACTTC. Protein product: CSVVGAGGGETQYF.

The chain joins TRBV24-1 to TRBJ2-3; no clear D. The CDR3 length is 16 residues. CDR1 and CDR2 (germline): KGHDR, SFDVKD. The V end was cut by 5 bases, the J end by 1 base, with 15 bases between. The CDR3 loop reads CATSVSSAVRTDTQYF. The DNA of the CDR3 is TGTGCCACCAGTGTCTCCTCGGCGGTGCGCACAGATACGCAGTATTTT.

The chain employs TRBV20-1 and TRBJ1-5; 7 bases match TRBD1. CDR1 and CDR2 (germline): DFQATT, SNEGSKA (reference sequence). The CDR3 consists of 14 residues. After removal of 3 bases from V and 2 bases from J, the junction contained 4 bases not matched to a gene. The CDR3 bases are TGCAGTGCTAGCGGGACAGAGGGCAATCAGCCCCAGCATTTT. Translated, it gives CSASGTEGNQPQHF.

This clonotype was seen many times. The gene calls are TRBV28 and TRBJ1-5; no clear D. Germline V gene lookup returns CDR1 MDHEN and CDR2 SYDVKM. Deletions cut 4 bases from V and 7 bases from J, with 17 bases between. This CDR3 has 15 residues. This CDR3 is CASSSSGLPGQPQHF. The CDR3 nucleotides are TGTGCCAGCAGTTCCTCCGGGCTGCCGGGGCAGCCCCAGCATTTT.

This clonotype showed up many times. The chain uses TRBV19 and TRBJ1-4; D gene ambiguous. The CDR3 has 13 amino acids. The germline V gene encodes CDR1 LNHDA and CDR2 SQIVND (reference sequence). The ends were cut back, 9 bases at V and 6 bases at J, with 14 bases in the middle. The CDR3: CASLDVYDEKLFF. CDR3 DNA sequence: TGTGCCAGCTTAGACGTCTATGATGAAAAACTGTTTTTT.

The chain carries TRBV27 and TRBJ1-5; D may be TRBD1 (6 bases). Germline CDR1 is MNHEY and CDR2 is SMNVEV (reference sequence). Trimming stripped 3 bases from V and 7 bases from J, with 10 bases between. This CDR3 has 13 residues. The CDR3 nucleotides read TGTGCCAGCAGTTTTAGTAGGGGGCAGCCCCAGCATTTT. Protein product: CASSFSRGQPQHF.

This clonotype was detected only a few times. The chain uses TRBV25-1 and TRBJ1-2; no definite D call. The CDR3 extends over 14 amino acids. V lost 2 bases and J lost 3, with 10 bases in between. In germline, CDR1 is MGHDK, CDR2 SYGVNS. This chain's CDR3 is CASSEEILDYGYTF. CDR3 coding DNA: TGTGCCAGCAGTGAAGAGATACTTGACTATGGCTACACCTTC.

This clonotype was detected a few times. This chain connects TRBV18 to TRBJ2-7; 7 nucleotides agree with TRBD1. The CDR3 runs 15 residues. CDR1 and CDR2 from the germline V gene are KGHSH and LQKENI. Trimming took 4 bases from V and 4 from J; bases not matched to a gene: 10. The CDR3 here is CASSHTRDSTYEQYF. In DNA, the CDR3 is TGTGCCAGCTCACATACCCGGGACAGTACTTACGAGCAGTACTTC. The full variable domain, in which reference TRBV18 and TRBJ2-7 provide the parts outside the CDR3, is NAGVMQNPRHLVRRRGQEARLRCSPMKGHSHVYWYRQLPEEGLKFMVYLQKENIIDESGMPKERFSAEFPKEGPSILRIQQVVRGDSAAYFCASSHTRDSTYEQYFGPGTRLTVT.

This clonotype occurred many times. J is TRBJ2-5 and V is TRBV7-9; the match to TRBD2 covers 7 bases. CDR3 length equals 13 residues. From germline, CDR1 is SEHNR and CDR2 FQNEAQ (reference sequence). The V gene end was trimmed by 5 bases and the J gene end by 2 bases; junction bases not matched to a gene: 2. The CDR3 region is CASSRTRQETQYF. CDR3 in DNA: TGTGCCAGCAGCCGGACTAGACAAGAGACCCAGTACTTC.

Ten or more counts support this clonotype. The V call is TRBV10-1, the J call TRBJ1-1; D ambiguous. Germline-derived CDR1 and CDR2 are WNHNN and SYGVQD (reference sequence). This CDR3 has 13 residues. Trimming pared 0 bases from V and 11 bases from J, leaving 13 bases between. For the CDR3, the DNA is TGCGCCAGCAGTGAGTCCTCTCGCGGAGGGGCTTTCTTT. Protein sequence: CASSESSRGGAFF.

This clonotype was seen many times. At one end the junction does not follow the germline gene, possibly because of a read error. The chain uses TRBV20-1 and TRBJ1-4; D is ambiguous. This CDR3 has 13 residues. From germline, CDR1 is DFQATT and CDR2 SNEGSKA (reference sequence). CDR3 DNA: TGCAGTGCAAGGACGCTGAAACCTGAAGAACTGTTTTTT. This sequence encodes CSARTLKPEELFF.

This clonotype was picked up many times. The chain employs TRBV7-8 and TRBJ1-1; D unclear. The CDR3 is made up of 12 amino acids. V lost 5 bases and J lost 7, with 11 bases in between. CDR1 SGHVS and CDR2 FQNEAQ come from the germline V gene. The CDR3 sequence is CASSPRGSEAFF. CDR3 DNA sequence: TGTGCCAGCAGCCCTAGAGGGAGTGAAGCTTTCTTT.

This clonotype was seen a handful of times. This rearrangement joins TRBV5-1 to TRBJ2-2; D is undetermined. V was pared by 5 bases and J by 6 bases, with 11 bases between. Germline values: CDR1 SGHRS, CDR2 YFSETQ. CDR3 length equals 13 residues. This CDR3 reads CASSLFASGELFF. CDR3 DNA sequence: TGCGCCAGCAGTCTTTTTGCGTCCGGGGAGCTGTTTTTT.

This clonotype was seen at least ten times. The V and J genes are TRBV12-3 or TRBV12-4 and TRBJ1-1; TRBD1 might be the D (5 bases). Trimming took off 4 bases at V and 9 bases at J, with 12 bases between the two ends. The CDR3 has 12 residues. CDR3 sequence (DNA): TGTGCCAGCAGTTCCCAGGGTTCTAAAGCTTTCTTT. Its protein product is CASSSQGSKAFF.

This clonotype was recorded many times. The chain employs TRBV6-1 and TRBJ2-5; possibly TRBD2 for D (6 bases). Germline CDR1 MNHNS, CDR2 SASEGT. V lost 6 bases to trimming and J lost 3 bases, with 11 bases between them. The CDR3 covers 13 residues. Written as DNA, the CDR3 is TGTGCCAGCAGGTTTAGCGGCAAAGAGACCCAGTACTTC. It translates to CASRFSGKETQYF.

The gene calls are TRBV3-1 and TRBJ2-2; TRBD2 is a possible D gene (6 bases). V was pared by 1 base and J by 6 bases, with 12 bases between. The CDR3 is 15 residues long. Per germline, CDR1 LGHDT and CDR2 YNNKEL (reference sequence). CDR3 nucleotides: TGTGCCAGCAGCCAAGGGGACTGGGAGTCCGGGGAGCTGTTTTTT. This translates into CASSQGDWESGELFF.